The sequence of this T cell receptor beta chain was determined in a study of T cell repertoires in cytomegalovirus infection. Study as a whole: Indications of both CMV infection and matching HLA type were provided by public TCR beta signatures.

There are a few counts of this clonotype. The CDR3 contains 15 residues. Trimming removed 5 bases from V and 4 bases from J; junction bases left unmatched: 11. Germline CDR1 reads KGHSH; CDR2 reads LQKENI. One entry per CDR3 protein, called by TCRdb with MiXCR from the reads. The data hold roughly 280,000 distinct CDR3 sequences, with roughly an eighth observed a single time. The specimen sequenced was PBMCs. The receptor's source is a human donor in good health (CMV status not recorded). Some clones in this sample may be carry-over from other donors' samples. This chain joins TRBV18 and TRBJ2-7; 7 bases line up with TRBD1. The CDR3 loop reads CASSSTTGTKYEQYF. The CDR3 nucleotides read TGTGCCAGCTCATCCACGACAGGGACGAAGTACGAGCAGTACTTC.